This passage covers 21 T cell receptor beta chains from one sample sequenced in a study of blood T cells in healthy people across ages. The second PCR ran 7 to 11 cycles with a sample-barcoded 5' primer and J-beta primers. TCRdb reanalysed the 5' RACE reads using MiXCR and keeps one entry per CDR3 protein. The profile shows some 1,500,000 distinct CDR3 sequences, roughly two fifths of them singletons. The sequencing input was blood. These receptors all stem from a woman between 18 and 29 years old in good health.

This chain joins TRBV7-9 and TRBJ2-3; TRBD1 aligns across 7 bases. Germline V gene lookup returns CDR1 SEHNR and CDR2 FQNEAQ (reference sequence). V was clipped by 5 bases and J by 2 bases; unmatched bases: 10. CDR3 length equals 16 residues. The CDR3 DNA follows: TGTGCCAGCAGCCCCAAGACAGGGTCTTACACAGATACGCAGTATTTT. This translates into CASSPKTGSYTDTQYF.

A few counts support this clonotype. The chain employs TRBV12-3 or TRBV12-4 and TRBJ2-4; D might be TRBD1 (5 bases). The CDR3 loop spans 14 amino acids. Trimming removed 9 bases at V and 0 bases at J, with 12 bases between. CDR3 residues: CASLVGVAKNIQYF. The CDR3 nucleotides read TGTGCCAGTCTTGTAGGGGTAGCCAAAAACATTCAGTACTTC.

This clonotype was picked up one time. The genes are TRBV25-1 and TRBJ2-7, with 12 bases fitting TRBD2. Germline assignment: CDR1 MGHDK and CDR2 SYGVNS. The V and J ends lost 3 bases and 10 bases, in that order; junction bases with no gene match: 25. There are 20 residues in the CDR3. The DNA for the CDR3 is TGTGCCAGCAGTGATACCCCCGGGACTAGCGGGCTCAACGGCTACAATGAACAGTACTTC. This translates into CASSDTPGTSGLNGYNEQYF.

This chain uses TRBV24-1 with TRBJ2-1, with TRBD1 identical over 7 bases. The CDR3 runs to 16 residues. V lost 4 bases, J lost 0 bases, and 5 bases stayed unmatched. CDR1 and CDR2 (germline): KGHDR, SFDVKD. The CDR3 is CATSENRGDSYNEQFF. The CDR3 coding sequence is TGTGCCACCAGTGAAAACAGGGGCGACTCCTACAATGAGCAGTTCTTC.

The chain combines TRBV7-2 with TRBJ1-2; TRBD1 aligns across 12 bases. In germline, CDR1 is SGHTA, CDR2 FQGNSA. The CDR3 has 15 residues. The J segment lost 3 bases and the V segment lost 4 bases, leaving 3 bases of the junction unmatched. This CDR3 is CASSWDRGRDYGYTF. CDR3 coding DNA: TGTGCCAGCAGCTGGGACAGGGGGCGCGACTATGGCTACACCTTC. Full variable domain (rest looked up from reference TRBV7-2 and TRBJ1-2): GAGVSQSPSNKVTEKGKDVELRCDPISGHTALYWYRQSLGQGLEFLIYFQGNSAPDKSGLPSDRFSAERTGGSVSTLTIQRTQQEDSAVYLCASSWDRGRDYGYTFGSGTRLTVV.

The chain is built from TRBV6-2 or TRBV6-3 and TRBJ2-5; TRBD1 matches 7 bases. With V trimmed by 10 bases and J by 1 base, 12 bases remained unmatched. The CDR3 sequence is 15 residues long. Germline V gene lookup returns CDR1 MNHEY and CDR2 SVGEGT. CDR3 amino acids: CATYRPGQSQETQYF. CDR3 nucleotide sequence: TGTGCCACATACCGGCCGGGACAGAGCCAAGAGACCCAGTACTTC.

This sequence joins TRBV13 and TRBJ1-1; the D gene is possibly TRBD1 (5 bases). The V and J ends lost 3 bases and 1 base respectively, with 9 bases between them. The CDR3 contains 14 residues. Germline V gene lookup returns CDR1 PRHDT and CDR2 FYEKMQ (reference sequence). The CDR3 spells CASSFRVGNTEAFF. Here the CDR3 DNA reads TGTGCCAGCAGCTTCAGGGTGGGGAACACTGAAGCTTTCTTT.

V and J are TRBV13 and TRBJ1-2, with TRBD1 matching over 7 bases. CDR3 length: 19 residues. The germline CDR1 and CDR2 sequences are PRHDT and FYEKMQ (reference sequence). Germline trimming cut 3 bases from V and 0 bases from J; bases unmatched to any gene: 16. CDR3 DNA: TGTGCCAGCAGCTTCGAAGGAGGGGGGACAGATCAAGCTAACTATGGCTACACCTTC. The encoded protein is CASSFEGGGTDQANYGYTF.

The rearrangement uses TRBV20-1 and TRBJ1-2; no clear D. V dropped 2 bases and J dropped 8 bases, with 15 bases sitting between them. Germline loops: CDR1 DFQATT, CDR2 SNEGSKA (reference sequence). The CDR3 is 13 amino acids. The CDR3: CSARRMGFEGYTF. Written as DNA, the CDR3 is TGCAGTGCTAGACGGATGGGGTTCGAAGGCTACACCTTC.

This clonotype was seen just once. This rearrangement joins TRBV5-4 to TRBJ1-2, with TRBD1 as a possible D gene (6 bases). Trimming took off 0 bases at V and 7 bases at J, with 13 bases between the two ends. The CDR3 is made up of 14 amino acids. The germline V gene has CDR1 SGHNT and CDR2 YYREEE (reference sequence). The CDR3 loop is CASSLAGGPGGYTF. The CDR3 DNA reads TGTGCCAGCAGCTTGGCCGGGGGGCCGGGTGGCTACACCTTC.

This rearrangement joins TRBV7-2 to TRBJ2-1; 7 bases align to TRBD2. The CDR3 length is 14 residues. The junction had 6 bases not matched to a gene; V was cut back by 1 base and J by 9 bases. Germline loops: CDR1 SGHTA, CDR2 FQGNSA. Here the CDR3 DNA reads TGTGCCAGCAGCTTAGGATTAGGCGGGAGTGAGCAGTTCTTC. It encodes CASSLGLGGSEQFF.

This chain joins TRBV4-3 and TRBJ2-1; 7 bases align to TRBD2. CDR3 length: 16 amino acids. Germline V CDR1 and CDR2: LGHNA, YSLEER. The V segment lost 3 bases and the J segment 5 bases; nucleotides outside the gene matches: 10. CDR3 loop: CASSQFGTTVNNEQFF. DNA for the CDR3: TGCGCCAGCAGCCAGTTCGGGACTACGGTGAACAATGAGCAGTTCTTC.

This clonotype was observed a few times. DNA for the CDR3: TGTGCCAGCACCCCAGACCTAATTACGCAGTATTTT. Encoded protein: CASTPDLITQYF. The gene calls are TRBV6-2 or TRBV6-3 and TRBJ2-3; D not certain. The length of the CDR3 is 12 residues. Germline CDR1 and CDR2: MNHEY and SVGEGT. V gave up 7 bases and J gave up 8 bases, with 13 bases separating them.

The gene calls are TRBV5-1 and TRBJ1-3; 7 bases match TRBD1. Germline-derived CDR1 and CDR2 are SGHRS and YFSETQ. The length of the CDR3 is 17 residues. Germline trimming cut 0 bases from V and 11 bases from J; bases unmatched to any gene: 17. CDR3 sequence (DNA): TGCGCCAGCAGCTTGGCCCCGACAGGGAACCTTGGTCTCGCCATATATTTT. This encodes CASSLAPTGNLGLAIYF.

This clonotype was counted a few times. The rearrangement links TRBV11-2 to TRBJ2-7; tentatively, D is TRBD1 (5 bases). The V and J ends lost 5 bases and 5 bases respectively, with 19 bases between them. This CDR3 region has 15 residues. Germline V gene data show CDR1 as SGHAT and CDR2 as FQNNGV. The CDR3 reads CASSRVQGQSHEQYF. DNA of the CDR3: TGTGCCAGCAGCCGGGTGCAGGGTCAATCCCACGAGCAGTACTTC.

CDR3 sequence: CASSIGQGANGELFF. CDR3 coding DNA: TGTGCCAGCAGCATTGGACAGGGGGCAAACGGGGAGCTGTTTTTT. The rearrangement joins TRBV6-2 or TRBV6-3 to TRBJ2-2, with 11 bases matching TRBD1. V dropped 6 bases and J dropped 7; count of bases not matched to a gene: 7. Germline V gene lookup returns CDR1 MNHEY and CDR2 SVGEGT. The length of the CDR3 is 15 residues.

This chain links TRBV18 with TRBJ2-5; no clear D gene. Trimming shortened V by 6 bases and J by 4 bases, and 9 bases separated the two germline ends. From germline, CDR1 is KGHSH and CDR2 LQKENI. This CDR3 has 12 amino acids. CDR3 nucleotide sequence: TGTGCCAGCTCCCACGGTATAGAGACCCAGTACTTC. It specifies CASSHGIETQYF.

The chain employs TRBV3-1 and TRBJ1-2; D unresolved. Trimming pared 4 bases from V and 5 bases from J, leaving 11 bases between. The V gene's germline CDR1 is LGHDT and CDR2 YNNKEL (reference sequence). This CDR3 is 13 amino acids long. CDR3 in amino acids: CASSPSGFYGYTF. The CDR3 DNA sequence: TGTGCCAGCAGCCCGAGCGGGTTTTATGGCTACACCTTC.

This clonotype has a handful of counts. The chain recombines TRBV24-1 with TRBJ2-1, with TRBD2 identical over 11 bases. The CDR3 runs 20 residues. Germline V CDR1 and CDR2: KGHDR, SFDVKD. V trimming: 0 bases; J trimming: 3 bases; junction bases outside the gene matches: 12. The CDR3 DNA reads as TGTGCCACCAGTGATTTGCTCCCTACCTCAACTAGCGGGGGCTACAATGAGCAGTTCTTC. Residues: CATSDLLPTSTSGGYNEQFF.

With respect to this clonotype: This may be a read error, as it is one base from a much larger clone. V gene TRBV6-2 or TRBV6-3 combines with J gene TRBJ2-4; possibly TRBD2 for D (5 bases). The CDR3 extends over 15 amino acids. Germline CDR1 reads MNHEY; CDR2 reads SVGEGT. DNA for the CDR3: TGTGCCTGCAGCCCGGAAGGACTAGCCAAAAACATTCAGTACTTC. It is translated as CACSPEGLAKNIQYF.

This clonotype came up a few times. The rearrangement links TRBV7-8 to TRBJ2-7; 8 bases are a match to TRBD2. Germline CDR1 and CDR2: SGHVS and FQNEAQ. The CDR3 sequence is 16 residues long. V gave up 0 bases and J gave up 2 bases; unmatched junction bases: 6. Here the CDR3 reads CASSLAFVAGTYEQYF. DNA of the CDR3: TGTGCCAGCAGCTTAGCCTTCGTAGCGGGAACCTACGAGCAGTACTTC.